The rows below give T cell receptor beta chains drawn from one sample of a study of human T cells and chemical hapten exposure. TCRdb analysed the RACE reads with MiXCR anew, one entry per CDR3 protein. The data hold 370,000 or so distinct CDR3 sequences, with roughly 4.8% observed a single time. This sample comprised whole blood, obtained in connection with sensitization to the hapten diphenylcyclopropenone (DPC). The source is a woman aged 50 to 60 with alopecia areata. Some clones in this sample may be carry-over from other donors' samples. Each CDR3 is given with its conserved first and last residue. A D gene is named only where the DNA matches it firmly. Rows give clone size only sometimes, using once, few, many, or a class for an expanded clone.

clone_size j_call d_call cdr3_length v_call cdr3_aa cdr3_nt
- TRBJ1-5 - 12 TRBV7-2 CASSRRGQPQHF TGTGCCAGCAGCCGCAGGGGTCAGCCCCAGCATTTT
- TRBJ2-1 TRBD2 13 TRBV7-9 CASSFGLVHEQFF TGTGCCAGCAGCTTTGGACTAGTGCATGAGCAGTTCTTC
many TRBJ2-2 - 15 TRBV20-1 CSARDPGSWAGELFF TGCAGTGCTAGAGATCCCGGGTCCTGGGCCGGGGAGCTGTTTTTT
many TRBJ1-4 - 13 TRBV7-2 CASSFRTVEKLFF TGTGCCAGCAGTTTTAGGACAGTCGAAAAACTGTTTTTT
many TRBJ2-3 - 12 TRBV9 CASSPRAYTQYF TGTGCCAGCAGCCCGCGGGCTTATACGCAGTATTTT
few TRBJ2-1 TRBD1 16 TRBV6-5 CASSYPAQGGMDEQFF TGTGCCAGCAGTTACCCCGCACAGGGGGGCATGGATGAGCAGTTCTTC
- TRBJ1-2 - 15 TRBV5-4 CASSLGRNSDYGYTF TGTGCCAGCAGCTTGGGGCGGAACAGCGACTATGGCTACACCTTC
once TRBJ1-5 - 15 TRBV6-2/TRBV6-3 CASSYSGGWQQPQHF TGTGCCAGCAGTTATTCTGGGGGGTGGCAACAGCCCCAGCATTTT
- TRBJ2-7 TRBD2 14 TRBV4-2 CASSQGGTTGEQYF TGTGCCAGCAGCCAAGGAGGGACTACCGGGGAGCAGTACTTC
- TRBJ2-2 TRBD2 14 TRBV7-8 CASSLLAATGELFF TGTGCCAGCAGCTTACTAGCGGCCACCGGGGAGCTGTTTTTT
many TRBJ1-2 - 16 TRBV28 CASSGPRRDSWYGYTF TGTGCCAGCAGTGGGCCTCGCAGGGATTCTTGGTATGGCTACACCTTC
few TRBJ2-6 TRBD1 19 TRBV6-1 CASRRDRTGGATGANVLTF TGTGCCAGCAGGCGTGACAGGACAGGGGGCGCGACTGGGGCCAACGTCCTGACTTTC
- TRBJ1-4 - 16 TRBV6-5 CASSYSYRSLSEKLFF TGTGCCAGCAGTTACTCGTATCGAAGTTTGAGTGAAAAACTGTTTTTT
many TRBJ2-7 - 14 TRBV12-3/TRBV12-4 CASSLFGRQNEQYF TGTGCCAGCAGTTTATTCGGAAGACAGAACGAGCAGTACTTC
many TRBJ2-3 - 16 TRBV3-1 CASSQDPELITDTQYF TGTGCCAGCAGCCAAGATCCTGAACTGATAACAGATACGCAGTATTTT
many TRBJ2-3 - 14 TRBV10-3 CAISESMSADTQYF TGTGCCATCAGTGAGTCGATGTCAGCAGATACGCAGTATTTT
few TRBJ1-5 - 15 TRBV5-6 CASSWGSDSNQPQHF TGTGCCAGCAGTTGGGGGTCCGATAGCAATCAGCCCCAGCATTTT
many TRBJ2-7 - 15 TRBV12-3/TRBV12-4 CASSLRRTLSYEQYF TGTGCCAGCAGTTTACGACGGACACTTAGCTACGAGCAGTACTTC
- TRBJ1-1 - 14 TRBV27 CASSPRTLNTEAFF TGTGCCAGCAGCCCCCGCACATTGAACACTGAAGCTTTCTTT
many TRBJ1-1 - 16 TRBV4-3 CASSQGTGRVLAEAFF TGCGCCAGCAGCCAAGGCACGGGGAGGGTTTTAGCTGAAGCTTTCTTT
many TRBJ2-5 TRBD1 14 TRBV5-1 CASSRTGGQETQYF TGCGCCAGCAGCCGGACAGGGGGCCAAGAGACCCAGTACTTC
- TRBJ1-3 - 18 TRBV11-2 CASSKWDGSFFSGNTIYF TGTGCCAGCAGCAAGTGGGACGGCAGCTTTTTCTCTGGAAACACCATATATTTT
few TRBJ2-1 - 15 TRBV24-1 CATSDTAGPNNEQFF TGTGCCACCAGTGATACCGCGGGGCCTAACAATGAGCAGTTCTTC
many TRBJ2-3 - 13 TRBV7-9 CASRLRFTDTQYF TGTGCCAGCAGATTACGGTTCACAGATACGCAGTATTTT
few TRBJ2-7 - 13 TRBV12-3/TRBV12-4 CASSDTVRVEQYF TGTGCCAGCAGCGACACGGTCCGGGTCGAGCAGTACTTC
many TRBJ1-1 - 16 TRBV5-1 CASSSSGYGANTEAFF TGCGCCAGCAGCTCTTCAGGGTATGGAGCGAACACTGAAGCTTTCTTT
many TRBJ1-1 - 11 TRBV7-3 CAILSPRGAFF TGTGCCATCTTGTCGCCCCGCGGAGCTTTCTTT
- TRBJ1-4 TRBD1 15 TRBV9 CASSARTGVNEKLFF TGTGCCAGCAGCGCCCGGACAGGGGTGAATGAAAAACTGTTTTTT
few TRBJ2-1 TRBD2 15 TRBV7-6 CASSLELAGEDEQFF TGTGCCAGCAGCTTAGAACTAGCGGGGGAGGATGAGCAGTTCTTC
many TRBJ2-5 - 16 TRBV5-1 CASSFSGTTYQETQYF TGCGCCAGCAGCTTCTCCGGGACAACGTACCAAGAGACCCAGTACTTC
many TRBJ1-6 - 13 TRBV6-5 CASRTTYNSPLHF TGTGCCAGCAGAACCACTTATAATTCACCCCTCCACTTT
- TRBJ2-7 - 13 TRBV7-9 CASSSPGGGEQYF TGTGCCAGCAGCTCGCCGGGGGGCGGCGAGCAGTACTTC
- TRBJ2-7 - 11 TRBV7-9 CASSLVREQYF TGTGCCAGCAGCTTAGTACGTGAGCAGTACTTC
- TRBJ1-1 - 13 TRBV7-6 CASRQNLGTEAFF TGTGCCAGCAGGCAGAACTTGGGCACTGAAGCTTTCTTT
many TRBJ1-2 - 12 TRBV9 CASSAGTYGYTF TGTGCCAGCAGCGCGGGAACCTATGGCTACACCTTC
many TRBJ1-3 - 14 TRBV7-2 CASSFSDSGNTIYF TGTGCCAGCAGCTTTAGCGACTCTGGAAACACCATATATTTT
many TRBJ2-7 - 14 TRBV10-3 CAISDSGSGYEQYF TGTGCCATCAGTGATTCAGGGTCGGGGTACGAGCAGTACTTC
many TRBJ2-1 TRBD2 15 TRBV2 CASSEASGVYNEQFF TGTGCCAGCAGTGAAGCTAGCGGGGTCTACAATGAGCAGTTCTTC
- TRBJ2-7 - 15 TRBV7-3 CASSLEGLGAYEQYF TGTGCCAGCAGCTTAGAGGGATTGGGAGCCTACGAGCAGTACTTC
many TRBJ2-5 TRBD2 15 TRBV9 CASSGSGRVQETQYF TGTGCCAGCAGCGGTAGCGGGAGGGTCCAGGAGACCCAGTACTTC
- TRBJ2-1 TRBD2 16 TRBV9 CASSGGTSGSINEQFF TGTGCCAGCAGCGGTGGGACTAGCGGGAGTATCAATGAGCAGTTCTTC
many TRBJ1-5 - 14 TRBV13 CASSSHGSNQPQHF TGTGCCAGCAGCTCCCACGGAAGCAATCAGCCCCAGCATTTT
- TRBJ2-2 - 15 TRBV28 CASSLSGVLPGELFF TGTGCCAGCAGTTTGTCAGGAGTTCTTCCCGGGGAGCTGTTTTTT